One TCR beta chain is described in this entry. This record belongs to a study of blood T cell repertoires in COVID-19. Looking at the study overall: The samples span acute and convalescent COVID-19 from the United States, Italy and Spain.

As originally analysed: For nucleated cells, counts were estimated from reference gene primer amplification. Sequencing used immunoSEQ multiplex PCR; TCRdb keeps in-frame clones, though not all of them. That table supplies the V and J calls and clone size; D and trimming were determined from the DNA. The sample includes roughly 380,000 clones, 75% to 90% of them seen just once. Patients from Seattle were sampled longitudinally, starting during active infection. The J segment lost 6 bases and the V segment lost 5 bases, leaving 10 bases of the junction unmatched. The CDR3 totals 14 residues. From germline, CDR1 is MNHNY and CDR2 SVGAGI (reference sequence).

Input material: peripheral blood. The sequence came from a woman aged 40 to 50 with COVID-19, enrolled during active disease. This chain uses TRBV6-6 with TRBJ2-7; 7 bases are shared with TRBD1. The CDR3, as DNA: TGTGCCAGCAGTCCGACAGGGAGAGGTCTCGAGCAGTACTTC. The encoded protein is CASSPTGRGLEQYF.